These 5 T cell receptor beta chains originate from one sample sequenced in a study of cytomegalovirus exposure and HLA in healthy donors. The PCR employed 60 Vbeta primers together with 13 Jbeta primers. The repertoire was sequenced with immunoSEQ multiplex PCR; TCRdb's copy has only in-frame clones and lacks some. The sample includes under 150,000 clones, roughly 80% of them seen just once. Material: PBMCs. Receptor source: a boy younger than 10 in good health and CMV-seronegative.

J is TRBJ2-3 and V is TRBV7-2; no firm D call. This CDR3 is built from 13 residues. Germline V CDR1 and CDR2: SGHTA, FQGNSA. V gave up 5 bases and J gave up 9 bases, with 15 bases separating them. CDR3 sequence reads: CASSPVGLDTQYF. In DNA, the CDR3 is TGTGCCAGCAGCCCGGTCGGGTTAGACACGCAGTATTTT.

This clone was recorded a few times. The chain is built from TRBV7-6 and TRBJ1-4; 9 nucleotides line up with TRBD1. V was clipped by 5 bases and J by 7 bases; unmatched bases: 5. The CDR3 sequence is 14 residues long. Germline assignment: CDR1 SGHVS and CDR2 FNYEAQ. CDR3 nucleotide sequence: TGTGCCAGCAGCCCCGGGACAGGGAGTGAAAAACTGTTTTTT. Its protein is CASSPGTGSEKLFF.

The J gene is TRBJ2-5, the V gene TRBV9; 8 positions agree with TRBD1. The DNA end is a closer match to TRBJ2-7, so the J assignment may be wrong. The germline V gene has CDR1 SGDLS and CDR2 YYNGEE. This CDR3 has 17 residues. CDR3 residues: CASSVGLFGQGSYEQYF. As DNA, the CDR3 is TGTGCCAGCAGCGTAGGATTGTTTGGACAGGGCTCCTACGAGCAGTACTTC.

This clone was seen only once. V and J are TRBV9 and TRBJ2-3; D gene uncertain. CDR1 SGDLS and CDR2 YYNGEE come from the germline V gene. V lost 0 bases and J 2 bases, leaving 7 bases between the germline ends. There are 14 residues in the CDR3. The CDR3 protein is CASSVDQSTDTQYF. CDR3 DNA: TGTGCCAGCAGCGTAGATCAGTCCACAGATACGCAGTATTTT.

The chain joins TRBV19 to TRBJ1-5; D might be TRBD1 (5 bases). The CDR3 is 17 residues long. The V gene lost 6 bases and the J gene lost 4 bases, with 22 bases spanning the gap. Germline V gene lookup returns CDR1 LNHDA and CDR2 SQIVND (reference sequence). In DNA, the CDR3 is TGTGCCAGTAGATCTCCGTCTGGGAGGGGACGAAATCAGCCCCAGCATTTT. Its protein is CASRSPSGRGRNQPQHF.